The T cell receptor beta chain described here comes from a study of T-cell memory formation after mild COVID-19. Background on the study: Clusters were largely donor specific.

This clonotype was picked up a small number of times. The CDR3 has 15 residues. Germline V CDR1 and CDR2: SEHNR, FQNEAQ (reference sequence). Trimming cost V 5 bases and J 3 bases, with 17 bases left between them. 5'RACE, which relied on constant-segment primers, yielded TCR alpha and TCR beta cDNA libraries carrying sample barcodes and UMIs. TCRdb fed the 5' RACE reads into MiXCR, producing one record per CDR3 protein. The sample holds roughly 600,000 distinct CDR3 sequences, roughly 18% seen once. The TCR sequence derives from an adult woman who had mild COVID-19 (a few samples of this study predate the infection). Cell type and time point are not known. This chain joins TRBV7-9 and TRBJ2-7; D is uncertain. The sequencing sample was made of PBMCs or a T cell subset sorted from them (not recorded which). The DNA of the CDR3 is TGTGCCAGCAGCCCTCCGATGCTCCGCCACTACGAGCAGTACTTC. Residues: CASSPPMLRHYEQYF.